This entry describes one TCR beta chain. Time point: baseline, week 1 (first vaccination visit). As to treatment: pre-vaccination baseline after standard-of-care therapy. The V and J ends lost 8 bases and 2 bases respectively, with 16 bases between them. The CDR3 runs 14 residues. CDR1 is SNHLY and CDR2 is FYNNEI in the germline V gene. Using immunoSEQ multiplex PCR, the repertoire was profiled, and TCRdb retains in-frame clones only, with some absent. Of some 95,000 clones detected, around 77% appear once; the ten largest clones hold 7.5%. This record belongs to a study of a mutant IDH1 vaccine in newly diagnosed glioma.

The receptor's source is a man aged 35 to 55 with glioma. The source material was PBMCs, sampled from a glioma patient treated with radiotherapy, temozolomide or both. The chain is built from TRBV2 and TRBJ2-7; D may be TRBD2 (5 bases). CDR3 sequence: CASYRDPRPYEQYF. For the CDR3, the DNA is TGTGCCAGCTACCGGGATCCAAGGCCCTACGAGCAGTACTTC. The whole variable domain, remainder taken from reference TRBV2 and TRBJ2-7, is EPEVTQTPSHQVTQMGQEVILRCVPISNHLYFYWYRQILGQKVEFLVSFYNNEISEKSEIFDDQFSVERPDGSNFTLKIRSTKLEDSAMYFCASYRDPRPYEQYFGPGTRLTVT.